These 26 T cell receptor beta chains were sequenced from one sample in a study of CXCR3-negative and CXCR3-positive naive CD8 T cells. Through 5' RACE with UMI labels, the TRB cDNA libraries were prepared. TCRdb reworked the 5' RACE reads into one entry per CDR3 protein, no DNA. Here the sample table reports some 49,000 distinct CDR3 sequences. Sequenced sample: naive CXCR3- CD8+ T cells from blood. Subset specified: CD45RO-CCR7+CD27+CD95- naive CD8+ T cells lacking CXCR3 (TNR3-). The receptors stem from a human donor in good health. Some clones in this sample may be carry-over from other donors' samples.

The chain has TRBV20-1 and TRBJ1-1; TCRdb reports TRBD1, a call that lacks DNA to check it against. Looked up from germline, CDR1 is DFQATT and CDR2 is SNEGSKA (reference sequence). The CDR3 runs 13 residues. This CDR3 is CSARDPGGTQAFF.

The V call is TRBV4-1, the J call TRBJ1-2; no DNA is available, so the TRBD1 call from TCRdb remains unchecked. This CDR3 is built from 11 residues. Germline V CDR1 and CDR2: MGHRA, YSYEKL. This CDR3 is CASTQGDGYNF.

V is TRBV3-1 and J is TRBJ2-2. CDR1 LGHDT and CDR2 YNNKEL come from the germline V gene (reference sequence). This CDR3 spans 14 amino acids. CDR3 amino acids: CASSLSQDTGELFF.

This CDR3 reads CASRPFLGSDQPQHF. The chain recombines TRBV6-5 with TRBJ1-5. CDR3 length: 15 amino acids. Germline CDR1 is MNHEY and CDR2 is SVGAGI.

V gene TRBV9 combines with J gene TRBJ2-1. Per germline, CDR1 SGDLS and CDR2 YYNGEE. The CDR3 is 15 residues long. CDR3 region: CASSVAQQPYNEQFF.

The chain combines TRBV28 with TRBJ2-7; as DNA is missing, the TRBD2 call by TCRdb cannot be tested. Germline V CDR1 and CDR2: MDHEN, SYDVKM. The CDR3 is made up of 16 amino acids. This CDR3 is CASSLFQTSGSYEQYF.

The CDR3: CSVRDSPEQYF. V is TRBV29-1 and J is TRBJ2-7. This CDR3 has 11 amino acids. Germline lookup yields CDR1 SQVTM and CDR2 ANQGSEA.

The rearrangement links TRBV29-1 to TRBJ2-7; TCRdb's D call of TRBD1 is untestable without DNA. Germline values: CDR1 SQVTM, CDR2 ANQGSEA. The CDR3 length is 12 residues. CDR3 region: CSVGPSGYEQYF.

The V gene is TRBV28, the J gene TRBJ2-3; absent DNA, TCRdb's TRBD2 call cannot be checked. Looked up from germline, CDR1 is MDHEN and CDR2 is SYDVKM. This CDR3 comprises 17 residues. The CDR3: CASSLEGLARLGDTQYF.

CDR3 sequence: CASSSGRDSYEQYF. The rearrangement uses TRBV6-2 or TRBV6-3 and TRBJ2-7; TCRdb designates TRBD1, a call that cannot be tested without DNA. The V gene's germline CDR1 is MNHEY and CDR2 SVGEGT. The CDR3 has 14 residues.

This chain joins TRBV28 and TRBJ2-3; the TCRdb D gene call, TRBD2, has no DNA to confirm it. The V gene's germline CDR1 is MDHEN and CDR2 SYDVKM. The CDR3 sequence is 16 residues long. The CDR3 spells CASSFRGLVGADTQYF. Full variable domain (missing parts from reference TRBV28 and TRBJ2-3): DVKVTQSSRYLVKRTGEKVFLECVQDMDHENMFWYRQDPGLGLRLIYFSYDVKMKEKGDIPEGYSVSREKKERFSLILESASTNQTSMYLCASSFRGLVGADTQYFGPGTRLTVL.

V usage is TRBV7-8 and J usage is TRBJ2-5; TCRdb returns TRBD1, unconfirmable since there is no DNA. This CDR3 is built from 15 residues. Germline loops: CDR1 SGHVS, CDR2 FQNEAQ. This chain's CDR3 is CASSLKGGFQETQYF.

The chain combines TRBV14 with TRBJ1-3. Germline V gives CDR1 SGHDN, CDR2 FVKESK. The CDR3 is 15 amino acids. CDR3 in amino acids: CASSLQTDSGNTIYF.

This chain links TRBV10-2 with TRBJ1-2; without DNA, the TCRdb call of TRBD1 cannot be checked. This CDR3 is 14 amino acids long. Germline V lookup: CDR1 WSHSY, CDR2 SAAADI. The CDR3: CASSAETVHYGYTF.

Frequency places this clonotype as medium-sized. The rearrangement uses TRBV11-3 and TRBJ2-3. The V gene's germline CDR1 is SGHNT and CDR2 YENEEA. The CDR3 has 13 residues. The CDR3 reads CASSPDSTDTQYF.

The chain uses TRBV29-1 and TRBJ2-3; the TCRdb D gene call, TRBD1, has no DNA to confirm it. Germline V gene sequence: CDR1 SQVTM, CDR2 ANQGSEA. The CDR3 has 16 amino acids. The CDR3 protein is CSVVVAVQGLVDTQYF.

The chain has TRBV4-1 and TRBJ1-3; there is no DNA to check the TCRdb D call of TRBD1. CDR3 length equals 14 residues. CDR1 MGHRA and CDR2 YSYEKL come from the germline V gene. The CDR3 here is CASSQDTGGNTIYF.

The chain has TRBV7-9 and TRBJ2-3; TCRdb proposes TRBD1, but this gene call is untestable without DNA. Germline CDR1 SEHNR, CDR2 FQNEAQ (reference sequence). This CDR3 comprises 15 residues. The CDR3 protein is CASSHLGTSGDTQYF.

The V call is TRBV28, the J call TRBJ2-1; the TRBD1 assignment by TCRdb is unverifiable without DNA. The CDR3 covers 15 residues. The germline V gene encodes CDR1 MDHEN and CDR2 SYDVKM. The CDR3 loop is CASSLGTAIYNEQFF. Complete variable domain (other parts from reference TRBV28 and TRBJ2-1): DVKVTQSSRYLVKRTGEKVFLECVQDMDHENMFWYRQDPGLGLRLIYFSYDVKMKEKGDIPEGYSVSREKKERFSLILESASTNQTSMYLCASSLGTAIYNEQFFGPGTRLTVL.

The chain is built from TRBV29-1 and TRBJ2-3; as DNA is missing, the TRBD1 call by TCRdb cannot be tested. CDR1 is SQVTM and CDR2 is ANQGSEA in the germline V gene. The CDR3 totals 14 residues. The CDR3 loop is CSVNRQGRTDTQYF.

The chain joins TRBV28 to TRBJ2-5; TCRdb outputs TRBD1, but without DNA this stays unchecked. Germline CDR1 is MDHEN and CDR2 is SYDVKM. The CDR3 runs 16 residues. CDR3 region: CASSSNLGRTQETQYF.

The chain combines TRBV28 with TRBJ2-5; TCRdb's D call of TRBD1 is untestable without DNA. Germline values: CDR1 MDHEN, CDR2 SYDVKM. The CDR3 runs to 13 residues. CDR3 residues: CASSPHPVQTQYF.

CDR3 amino acids: CASRRGTSGWVDEQFF. The rearrangement links TRBV7-9 to TRBJ2-1; TCRdb calls TRBD2, which cannot be checked without DNA. Per the germline V gene, CDR1 is SEHNR and CDR2 is FQNEAQ (reference sequence). The CDR3 runs to 16 residues.

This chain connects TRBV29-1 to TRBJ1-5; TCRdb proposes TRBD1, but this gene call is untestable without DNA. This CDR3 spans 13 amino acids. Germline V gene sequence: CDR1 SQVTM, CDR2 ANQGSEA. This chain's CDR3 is CSARGDSNQPQHF.

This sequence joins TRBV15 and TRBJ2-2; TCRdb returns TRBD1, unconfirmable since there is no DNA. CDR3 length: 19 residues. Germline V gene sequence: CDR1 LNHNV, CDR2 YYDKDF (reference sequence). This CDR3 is CATSARLKRTGIITGELFF.

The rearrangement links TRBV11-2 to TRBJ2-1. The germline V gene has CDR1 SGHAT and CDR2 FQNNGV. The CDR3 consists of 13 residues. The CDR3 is CASSLGSPWEQFF.